This TCR beta chain was sequenced during a study of CD8 T cells in ankylosing spondylitis. The study's findings and limits: Ankylosing spondylitis blood appeared to be characterized by a TCR beta motif of several highly homologous variants. According to the report, clones linked to the disease were significantly enriched in matched synovial fluid samples taken from ankylosing spondylitis patients.

The CDR3 has 17 residues. Germline V gene data show CDR1 as MDHEN and CDR2 as SYDVKM. V lost 6 bases and J 7 bases, leaving 28 bases between the germline ends. Making the TCR beta libraries involved quantitative 5'-RACE with molecular barcodes. Each CDR3 protein gets one entry after TCRdb re-called the 5' RACE reads with MiXCR. Of 400,000 or so distinct CDR3 sequences in the sample, 26% were seen once. This clonotype has just a few counts. As yet, its antigen is unknown. The receptor was isolated from a male donor with ankylosing spondylitis. Sample: blood, either unsorted or a sorted T cell fraction (not recorded which). The V and J genes are TRBV28 and TRBJ2-7; either TRBD1 or TRBD2 may supply D (6 bases each). Here the CDR3 DNA reads TGTGCCAGCAGCTTCCCCGGGGGCCTCAGGTTTACGGAGGAGCAGTACTTC. Amino acid sequence: CASSFPGGLRFTEEQYF. Filled out from reference TRBV28 and TRBJ2-7, the complete variable domain reads DVKVTQSSRYLVKRTGEKVFLECVQDMDHENMFWYRQDPGLGLRLIYFSYDVKMKEKGDIPEGYSVSREKKERFSLILESASTNQTSMYLCASSFPGGLRFTEEQYFGPGTRLTVT.